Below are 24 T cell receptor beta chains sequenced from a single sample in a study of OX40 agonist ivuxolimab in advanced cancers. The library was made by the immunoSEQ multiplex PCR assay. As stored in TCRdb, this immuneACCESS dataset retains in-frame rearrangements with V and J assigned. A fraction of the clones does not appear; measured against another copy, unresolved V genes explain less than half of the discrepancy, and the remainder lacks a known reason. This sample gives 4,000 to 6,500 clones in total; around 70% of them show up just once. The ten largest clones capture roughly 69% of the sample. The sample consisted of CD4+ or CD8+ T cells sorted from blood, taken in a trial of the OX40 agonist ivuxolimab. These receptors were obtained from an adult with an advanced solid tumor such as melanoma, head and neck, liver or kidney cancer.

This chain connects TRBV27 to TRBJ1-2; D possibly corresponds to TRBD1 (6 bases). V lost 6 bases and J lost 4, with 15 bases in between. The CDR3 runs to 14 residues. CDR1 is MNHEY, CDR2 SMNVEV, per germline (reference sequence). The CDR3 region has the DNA TGTGCCAGCAGACCCATCACAGGGATCTATGGCTACACCTTC. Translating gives CASRPITGIYGYTF.

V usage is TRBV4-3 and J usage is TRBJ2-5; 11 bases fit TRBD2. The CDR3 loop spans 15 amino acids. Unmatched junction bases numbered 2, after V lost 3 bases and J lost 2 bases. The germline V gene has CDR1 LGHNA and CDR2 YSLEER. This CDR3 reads CASSQGLAVQETQYF. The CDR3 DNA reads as TGCGCCAGCAGCCAGGGACTAGCGGTACAAGAGACCCAGTACTTC.

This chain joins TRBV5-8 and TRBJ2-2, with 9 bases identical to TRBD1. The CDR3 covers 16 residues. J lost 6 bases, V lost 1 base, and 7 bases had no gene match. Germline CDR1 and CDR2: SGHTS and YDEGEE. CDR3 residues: CASSLYGQGRSGELFF. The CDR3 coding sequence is TGTGCCAGCAGCTTGTACGGACAGGGGCGTTCCGGGGAGCTGTTTTTT.

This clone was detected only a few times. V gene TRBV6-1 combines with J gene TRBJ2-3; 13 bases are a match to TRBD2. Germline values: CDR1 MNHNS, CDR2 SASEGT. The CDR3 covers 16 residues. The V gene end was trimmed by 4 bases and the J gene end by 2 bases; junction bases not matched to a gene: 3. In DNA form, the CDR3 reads TGTGCCAGCAGTGGACTAGCGGGGGGATTCACAGATACGCAGTATTTT. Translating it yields CASSGLAGGFTDTQYF.

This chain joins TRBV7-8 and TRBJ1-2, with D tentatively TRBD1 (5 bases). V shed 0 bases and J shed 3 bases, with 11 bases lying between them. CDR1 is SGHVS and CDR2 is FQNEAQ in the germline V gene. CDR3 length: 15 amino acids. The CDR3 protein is CASSLAGTAYYGYTF. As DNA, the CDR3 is TGTGCCAGCAGCTTAGCCGGGACGGCGTACTATGGCTACACCTTC.

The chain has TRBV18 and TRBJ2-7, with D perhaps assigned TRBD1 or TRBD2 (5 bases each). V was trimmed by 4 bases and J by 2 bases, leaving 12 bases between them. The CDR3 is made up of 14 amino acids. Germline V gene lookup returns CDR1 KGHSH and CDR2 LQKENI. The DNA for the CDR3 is TGTGCCAGCTCACACCCCGGGGCCCCCTACGAGCAGTACTTC. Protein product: CASSHPGAPYEQYF.

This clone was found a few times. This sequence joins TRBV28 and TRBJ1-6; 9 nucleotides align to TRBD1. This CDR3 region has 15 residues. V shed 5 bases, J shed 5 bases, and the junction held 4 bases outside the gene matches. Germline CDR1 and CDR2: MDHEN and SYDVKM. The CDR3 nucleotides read TGTGCCAGCAGTGAATGGGACAGGGATAATTCACCCCTCCACTTT. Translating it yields CASSEWDRDNSPLHF.

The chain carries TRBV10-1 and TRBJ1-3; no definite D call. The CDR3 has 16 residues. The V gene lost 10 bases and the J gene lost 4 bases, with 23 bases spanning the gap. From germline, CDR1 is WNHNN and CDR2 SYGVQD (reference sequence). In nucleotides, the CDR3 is TGCGCCAACGGCGGCCGGGCCCTTGAGGACGGAAACACCATATATTTT. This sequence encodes CANGGRALEDGNTIYF.

The CDR3 nucleotides read TGTGCCAGCAGCTTAGGGGCACAAGGGGGGTTCACTGAAGCTTTCTTT. As protein: CASSLGAQGGFTEAFF. The chain couples TRBV11-2 to TRBJ1-1; D might be TRBD1 (6 bases). The germline gives CDR1 SGHAT, CDR2 FQNNGV. The ends were cut back, 1 base at V and 4 bases at J, with 16 bases in the middle. CDR3 length: 16 amino acids.

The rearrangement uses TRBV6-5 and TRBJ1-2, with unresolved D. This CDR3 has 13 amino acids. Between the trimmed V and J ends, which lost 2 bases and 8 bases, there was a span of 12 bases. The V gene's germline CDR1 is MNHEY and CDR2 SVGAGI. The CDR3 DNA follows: TGTGCCAGCAGTTACGTAACAGATAGGGGCTACACCTTC. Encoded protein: CASSYVTDRGYTF.

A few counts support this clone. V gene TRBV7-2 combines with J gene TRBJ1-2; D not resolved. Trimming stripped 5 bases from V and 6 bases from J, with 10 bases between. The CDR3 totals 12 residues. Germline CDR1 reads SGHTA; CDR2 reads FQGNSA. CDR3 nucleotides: TGTGCCAGCAGCCCACGGACGGATGGCTACACCTTC. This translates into CASSPRTDGYTF.

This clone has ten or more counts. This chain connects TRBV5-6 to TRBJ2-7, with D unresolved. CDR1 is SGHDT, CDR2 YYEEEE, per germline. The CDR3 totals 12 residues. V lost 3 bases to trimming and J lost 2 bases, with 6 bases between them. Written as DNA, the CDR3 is TGTGCCAGCAGCTCCATGGCCTACGAGCAGTACTTC. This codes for CASSSMAYEQYF.

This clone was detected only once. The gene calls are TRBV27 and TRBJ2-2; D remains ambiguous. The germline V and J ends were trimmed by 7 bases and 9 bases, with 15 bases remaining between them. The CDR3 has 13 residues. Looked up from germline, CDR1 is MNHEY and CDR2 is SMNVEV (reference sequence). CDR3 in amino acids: CASTQPPHRELFF. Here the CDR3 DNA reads TGTGCCAGCACCCAACCGCCCCACCGGGAGCTGTTTTTT.

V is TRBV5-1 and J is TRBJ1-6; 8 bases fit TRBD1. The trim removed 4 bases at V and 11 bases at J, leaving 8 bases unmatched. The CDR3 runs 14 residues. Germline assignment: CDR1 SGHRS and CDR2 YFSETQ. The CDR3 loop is CASSVTGGQPPLHF. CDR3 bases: TGCGCCAGCAGCGTTACAGGGGGTCAGCCACCCCTCCACTTT.

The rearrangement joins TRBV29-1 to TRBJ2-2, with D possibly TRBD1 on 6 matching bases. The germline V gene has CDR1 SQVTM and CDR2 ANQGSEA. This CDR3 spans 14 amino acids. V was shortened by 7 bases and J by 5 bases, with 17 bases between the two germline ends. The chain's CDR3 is CSARDTISTGELFF. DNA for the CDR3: TGCAGCGCCCGGGACACCATTTCTACCGGGGAGCTGTTTTTT.

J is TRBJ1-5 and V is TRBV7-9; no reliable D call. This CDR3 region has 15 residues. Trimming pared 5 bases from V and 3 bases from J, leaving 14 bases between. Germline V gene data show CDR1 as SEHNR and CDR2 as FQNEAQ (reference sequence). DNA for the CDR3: TGTGCCAGCAGCCAGGACGGAGGCCTCAATCAGCCCCAGCATTTT. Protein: CASSQDGGLNQPQHF.

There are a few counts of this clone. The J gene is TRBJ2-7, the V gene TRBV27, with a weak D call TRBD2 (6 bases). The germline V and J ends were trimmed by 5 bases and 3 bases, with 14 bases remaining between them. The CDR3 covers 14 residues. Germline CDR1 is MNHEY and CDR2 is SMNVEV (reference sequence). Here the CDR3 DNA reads TGTGCCAGCAGTGGGTGGGGGGACGGCTACGAGCAGTACTTC. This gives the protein CASSGWGDGYEQYF.

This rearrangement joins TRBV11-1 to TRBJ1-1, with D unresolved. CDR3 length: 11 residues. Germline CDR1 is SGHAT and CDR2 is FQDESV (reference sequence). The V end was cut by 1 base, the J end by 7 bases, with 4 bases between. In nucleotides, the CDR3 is TGTGCCAGCAGCTTAGGTTATGAAGCTTTCTTT. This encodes CASSLGYEAFF.

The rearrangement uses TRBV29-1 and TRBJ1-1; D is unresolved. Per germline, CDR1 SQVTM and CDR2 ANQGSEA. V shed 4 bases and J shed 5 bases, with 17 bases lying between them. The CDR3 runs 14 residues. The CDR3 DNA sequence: TGCAGCGTTGGGTCGGGAGGGCGGAGGACTGAAGCTTTCTTT. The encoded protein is CSVGSGGRRTEAFF.

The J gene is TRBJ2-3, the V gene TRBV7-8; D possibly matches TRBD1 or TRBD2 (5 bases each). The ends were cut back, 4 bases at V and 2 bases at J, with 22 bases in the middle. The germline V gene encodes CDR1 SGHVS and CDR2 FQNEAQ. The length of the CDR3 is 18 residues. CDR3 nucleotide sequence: TGTGCCAGCAGCTCCCCTTGGAGTGACGGGGCCTACACAGATACGCAGTATTTT. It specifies CASSSPWSDGAYTDTQYF.

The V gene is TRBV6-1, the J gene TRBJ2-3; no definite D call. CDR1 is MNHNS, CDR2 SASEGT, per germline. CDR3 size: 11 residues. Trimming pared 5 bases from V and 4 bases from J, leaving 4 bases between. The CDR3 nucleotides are TGTGCCAGCAGTTTCCCAGATACGCAGTATTTT. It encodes CASSFPDTQYF.

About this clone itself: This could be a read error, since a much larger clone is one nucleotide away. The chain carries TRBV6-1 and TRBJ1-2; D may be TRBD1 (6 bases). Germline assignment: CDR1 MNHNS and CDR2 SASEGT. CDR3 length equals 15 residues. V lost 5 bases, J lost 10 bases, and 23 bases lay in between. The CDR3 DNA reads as TGTGCCAGCAGTACAGGGTCAGCCGCTCTGAGGGACTACACCTTC. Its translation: CASSTGSAALRDYTF.

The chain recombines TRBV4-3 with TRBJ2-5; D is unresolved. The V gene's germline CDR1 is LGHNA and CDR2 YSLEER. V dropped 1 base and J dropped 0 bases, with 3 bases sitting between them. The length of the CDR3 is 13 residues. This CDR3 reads CASSQVYQETQYF. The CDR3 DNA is TGCGCCAGCAGCCAAGTTTACCAAGAGACCCAGTACTTC.

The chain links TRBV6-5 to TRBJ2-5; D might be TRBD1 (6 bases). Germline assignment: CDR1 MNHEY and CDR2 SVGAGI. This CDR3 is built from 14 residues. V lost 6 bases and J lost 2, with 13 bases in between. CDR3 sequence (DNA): TGTGCCAGCAGGGAGACAGGCCCTCAAGAGACCCAGTACTTC. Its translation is CASRETGPQETQYF.